This entry lists 25 T cell receptor beta chains sequenced from one sample in a study of metastatic and nonmetastatic thyroid tumors. Through MiXCR, TCRdb re-clonotyped the PCR reads. The top ten hold 9.9% of the sample, which has 35,000 to 50,000 clones, 28% seen once. None of the patients had undergone any treatment ahead of thyroid surgery. Sequencing was carried out using blood. These TCRs come from a male donor with papillary thyroid cancer or a benign thyroid nodule (not recorded which). Some clones in this sample may be carry-over from other donors' samples.

This chain joins TRBV7-8 and TRBJ1-5; D not resolved. Trimming took 5 bases from V and 4 from J, leaving 15 bases between them. The CDR3 runs to 15 residues. Germline CDR1 is SGHVS and CDR2 is FQNEAQ. CDR3 nucleotides: TGTGCCAGCAGCCCTCTGACGGCTCCGAATCAGCCCCAGCATTTT. This gives the protein CASSPLTAPNQPQHF.

The CDR3 DNA follows: TGTGCCAGCAGATTACTGGACCTACGGCAGTACTTC. Translation: CASRLLDLRQYF. The chain carries TRBV7-9 and TRBJ2-7; D remains unclear. CDR1 is SEHNR, CDR2 FQNEAQ, per germline (reference sequence). V was pared by 6 bases and J by 9 bases, with 15 bases between. This CDR3 spans 12 amino acids.

The table lists this clone with many counts. V gene TRBV20-1 combines with J gene TRBJ2-2; D gene uncertain. V was clipped by 2 bases and J by 4 bases, with 11 bases between them. CDR3 length: 14 amino acids. The V gene's germline CDR1 is DFQATT and CDR2 SNEGSKA (reference sequence). The CDR3 spells CSARPNLGTGELFF. In DNA form, the CDR3 reads TGCAGTGCTAGACCTAACCTGGGCACCGGGGAGCTGTTTTTT.

This sequence joins TRBV11-2 and TRBJ2-1, with D perhaps matching TRBD2 (6 bases). The length of the CDR3 is 16 residues. Looked up from germline, CDR1 is SGHAT and CDR2 is FQNNGV. Trimming removed 5 bases at V and 1 base at J, with 15 bases between. The CDR3 spells CASSTGLTKSYNEQFF. Here the CDR3 DNA reads TGTGCCAGCAGCACGGGACTGACGAAGTCCTACAATGAGCAGTTCTTC.

This clone appeared many times. Being one base from a much bigger clone, this may be a read error. The identical CDR3 is also encoded by other nucleotide sequences in the sample. The chain combines TRBV5-6 with TRBJ2-7; TRBD1 agrees at 9 bases. The CDR3 is made up of 15 amino acids. Germline CDR1 is SGHDT and CDR2 is YYEEEE. CDR3 loop: CASSVPGQGFYEQYF. In DNA form, the CDR3 reads TGCGCCAGCAGCGTACCGGGACAGGGATTCTACGAGCAGTACTTC.

The chain links TRBV20-1 to TRBJ1-5, with 7 bases lining up with TRBD1. V lost 7 bases and J lost 4; bases outside the gene matches: 7. The CDR3 length is 13 residues. Germline CDR1 DFQATT, CDR2 SNEGSKA (reference sequence). In DNA, the CDR3 is TGCAGTGTCCCGGACAGGCCAAATCAGCCCCAGCATTTT. Translated: CSVPDRPNQPQHF.

In this sample, this clone turned up a few times. The chain uses TRBV6-1 and TRBJ2-1; TRBD2 matches 7 bases. Germline trimming cut 7 bases from V and 5 bases from J; bases unmatched to any gene: 5. In germline, CDR1 is MNHNS, CDR2 SASEGT. This CDR3 has 13 amino acids. The CDR3 region has the DNA TGTGCCAGCAAGGCGGGAGTAAACAATGAGCAGTTCTTC. This encodes CASKAGVNNEQFF.

This clone counts as medium-sized. This rearrangement joins TRBV30 to TRBJ2-3; D unclear. The V gene's germline CDR1 is GTSNPN and CDR2 SVGIG (reference sequence). The CDR3 is 13 amino acids. The CDR3 DNA reads TGTGCTAGTGGTTGGCTAGACACAGATACGCAGTATTTT. Protein sequence: CASGWLDTDTQYF. The entire variable domain, with the rest obtained from reference TRBV30 and TRBJ2-3, is as follows: SQTIHQWPATLVQPVGSPLSLECTVEGTSNPNLYWYRQAAGRGLQLLFYSVGIGQISSEVPQNLSASRPQDRQFILSSKKLLLSDSGFYLCASGWLDTDTQYFGPGTRLTVL.

This clone was counted at least ten times. The rearrangement links TRBV13 to TRBJ2-7; 7 nucleotides match TRBD1. The CDR3 loop spans 15 amino acids. From germline, CDR1 is PRHDT and CDR2 FYEKMQ (reference sequence). With 4 bases clipped from V and 6 bases from J, the junction kept 12 bases outside the gene matches. The CDR3 DNA reads TGTGCCAGCAGCTCGACAGGGACGGTCTCTATCGAGCAGTACTTC. This sequence encodes CASSSTGTVSIEQYF.

This chain joins TRBV7-2 and TRBJ2-1, with D possibly TRBD2 on 6 matching bases. The V end was cut by 4 bases, the J end by 7 bases, with 11 bases between. Per the germline V gene, CDR1 is SGHTA and CDR2 is FQGNSA. The CDR3 consists of 13 residues. In DNA form, the CDR3 reads TGTGCCAGCAGCTCCGGACTATTTAATGAGCAGTTCTTC. Its translation: CASSSGLFNEQFF.

This clone showed up many times. Possible read error: a much larger clone is one base away. The V gene is TRBV25-1, the J gene TRBJ2-7; D possibly corresponds to TRBD2 (5 bases). The CDR3 sequence is 13 residues long. The V and J ends lost 2 bases and 5 bases respectively, with 10 bases between them. The germline V gene has CDR1 MGHDK and CDR2 SYGVNS. The chain's CDR3 is CASSEPGVDEQYF. CDR3 nucleotides: TGTGCCAGCAGTGAACCCGGGGTCGACGAGCAGTACTTC.

This clone has a handful of counts. A junction boundary mismatches the germline segment, possibly from a read error. The chain combines TRBV6-1 with TRBJ2-2; TRBD2 matches at 8 bases. From germline, CDR1 is MNHNS and CDR2 SASEGT. The CDR3 covers 15 residues. CDR3 sequence (DNA): TGTGCCAGCAGGACTAGCGTGGGGGACACCGGTGAGCTGTTTTTT. Translated: CASRTSVGDTGELFF.

J is TRBJ2-7 and V is TRBV6-1; possibly TRBD1 for D (5 bases). Trimming removed 8 bases from V and 0 bases from J, with 11 bases in between. This CDR3 spans 13 amino acids. CDR1 MNHNS and CDR2 SASEGT come from the germline V gene. This chain's CDR3 is CASLSRVSYEQYF. CDR3 nucleotides: TGTGCCAGCTTATCCAGGGTCTCCTACGAGCAGTACTTC.

This clone appeared a few times. The gene calls are TRBV5-8 and TRBJ1-2; D possibly corresponds to TRBD1 (6 bases). CDR1 is SGHTS and CDR2 is YDEGEE in the germline V gene. The V end lost 4 bases, the J end lost 5 bases, and 15 bases lay between the germline ends. The CDR3 is 14 residues long. The CDR3 reads CASSAGQTSYGYTF. The CDR3 DNA is TGTGCCAGCAGCGCCGGACAGACTTCTTATGGCTACACCTTC.

This clone was seen only a few times. Compared with germline, one end of the junction differs, possibly owing to a read error. The chain combines TRBV12-3 or TRBV12-4 with TRBJ1-5; D possibly corresponds to TRBD1 (6 bases). The CDR3 is 17 residues long. CDR3 in DNA: TGTGCCAGCAGTTTAGTATTAGGTGGACAGCAAAATCAGCACCAGCATTTT. This translates into CASSLVLGGQQNQHQHF.

V is TRBV11-2 and J is TRBJ2-6; tentative D call: TRBD1 (6 bases). From germline, CDR1 is SGHAT and CDR2 FQNNGV. This CDR3 contains 18 residues. Trimming removed 4 bases at V and 3 bases at J, with 19 bases between. CDR3 coding DNA: TGTGCCAGCAGCTCGTTATTGGACAGACTAAATGGGGCCAACGTCCTGACTTTC. This sequence encodes CASSSLLDRLNGANVLTF.

V and J are TRBV20-1 and TRBJ1-5; D gene ambiguous. Germline CDR1 reads DFQATT; CDR2 reads SNEGSKA (reference sequence). The CDR3 spans 14 residues. V lost 4 bases and J 0 bases, leaving 10 bases between the germline ends. CDR3 sequence (DNA): TGCAGTGCTACCCTCGGCCCTAGCAATCAGCCCCAGCATTTT. This codes for CSATLGPSNQPQHF.

Many counts were recorded for this clone. V usage is TRBV7-8 and J usage is TRBJ2-7, with 8 positions matching TRBD2. This CDR3 spans 15 amino acids. Germline values: CDR1 SGHVS, CDR2 FQNEAQ. Trimming cost V 5 bases and J 3 bases; bases outside gene matches: 9. The CDR3 nucleotides are TGTGCCAGCAGCCCCCGAGCGGGGGCAAGCTACGAGCAGTACTTC. It is translated as CASSPRAGASYEQYF. The full variable domain, completed using reference TRBV7-8 and TRBJ2-7, is GAGVSQSPRYKVAKRGQDVALRCDPISGHVSLFWYQQALGQGPEFLTYFQNEAQLDKSGLPSDRFFAERPEGSVSTLKIQRTQQEDSAVYLCASSPRAGASYEQYFGPGTRLTVT.

This clone was found a few times. The CDR3 DNA reads TGTGCCAGCAGTCCCCGGGTGGTCGAGCAGTACTTC. It yields the protein CASSPRVVEQYF. This chain uses TRBV6-1 with TRBJ2-7, with D uncertain. Germline loops: CDR1 MNHNS, CDR2 SASEGT. The ends were cut back, 5 bases at V and 6 bases at J, with 11 bases in the middle. The CDR3 loop spans 12 amino acids.

The chain carries TRBV20-1 and TRBJ2-1, with TRBD2 matching over 15 bases. Germline V gives CDR1 DFQATT, CDR2 SNEGSKA (reference sequence). J gave up 0 bases and V 6 bases, and 6 bases lay outside the gene matches. The CDR3 length is 17 residues. The DNA of the CDR3 is TGCAGTGCCGTCGGGACTAGCGGGAGGATCTCCTACAATGAGCAGTTCTTC. Protein product: CSAVGTSGRISYNEQFF.

Concerning this clone itself: Given the absence of the conserved phenylalanine or tryptophan at the CDR3 end, a read error is likely. The chain joins TRBV3-1 to TRBJ2-7, with 8 bases that match TRBD1. The CDR3 is 14 amino acids. The germline V gene encodes CDR1 LGHDT and CDR2 YNNKEL (reference sequence). V lost 0 bases to trimming and J lost 3 bases; unmatched junction nucleotides: 1. The CDR3 coding sequence is TGTGCCAGCAGCCAAGAAGACAGGGGCTACGAGCAGTACCCC. Translating gives CASSQEDRGYEQYP.

This chain links TRBV18 with TRBJ2-1; 9 bases map to TRBD1. Germline trimming cut 4 bases from V and 7 bases from J; bases unmatched to any gene: 5. Germline CDR1 and CDR2: KGHSH and LQKENI. The CDR3 is 14 amino acids. Written as DNA, the CDR3 is TGTGCCAGCTCACTCTCCGGGACAGGGAATGAGCAGTTCTTC. Protein product: CASSLSGTGNEQFF.

In its sample, this clone was seen many times. The chain carries TRBV30 and TRBJ2-1, with D perhaps TRBD1 (6 bases). V lost 2 bases and J 4 bases, leaving 12 bases between the germline ends. Germline assignment: CDR1 GTSNPN and CDR2 SVGIG (reference sequence). The length of the CDR3 is 14 residues. The CDR3 reads CAWSIRGPYNEQFF. In nucleotides, the CDR3 is TGTGCCTGGAGTATCAGGGGACCTTACAATGAGCAGTTCTTC.

This clone came up a few times. The chain couples TRBV6-4 to TRBJ1-2; the D gene is possibly TRBD1 (5 bases). V shed 4 bases and J shed 4 bases, with 7 bases lying between them. Germline CDR1 MRHNA, CDR2 SNTAGT. The CDR3 is 12 amino acids. The CDR3: CASSGTRYGYTF. The CDR3, as DNA: TGTGCCAGCAGTGGGACACGCTATGGCTACACCTTC.

This rearrangement joins TRBV5-5 to TRBJ2-5, with D hard to call. CDR3 size: 15 residues. CDR1 and CDR2 (germline): SGHKS, YYEKEE (reference sequence). V was shortened by 4 bases and J by 2 bases, with 15 bases between the two germline ends. CDR3 protein: CASSLLDRFQETQYF. The DNA for the CDR3 is TGTGCCAGCAGCCTCCTGGACCGATTTCAAGAGACCCAGTACTTC.